This TCR beta chain came from a study of blood T cells in healthy people across ages. Sample donors were healthy Caucasian individuals that came from Russia, aged roughly 6 to 100. As to this clonotype: Its antigen is currently unknown.

Next came a second PCR, run for roughly 6 to 11 cycles, which used a sample-barcoded 5' primer along with a J-beta primer mix. Each CDR3 protein gets one entry after TCRdb re-called the 5' RACE reads with MiXCR. Of about 1,000,000 distinct CDR3 sequences in the sample, 45% were seen once. Looked up from germline, CDR1 is LGHDT and CDR2 is YNNKEL (reference sequence). The CDR3 loop spans 12 amino acids. General study points: Diversity was higher, and naive CD4+ cells more numerous, in long-lived donors than in aged donors. In the absence of known donor CMV status, changes in expanded clonotypes were possibly confounded.

This clonotype was sampled from a woman in her fifties or sixties in good health. The chain couples TRBV3-1 to TRBJ2-5; no clear D gene. The DNA end is a closer match to TRBJ2-7, so the J assignment may be wrong. The sequencing sample was made of blood. The CDR3 region has the DNA TGTGCCAGCAGCCAAGGGCACGACGAGCAGTACTTC. Translation gives CASSQGHDEQYF.